These T cell receptor beta chains were read from a single sample in a study of T cell changes during pregnancy in multiple sclerosis. Clones were sequenced by immunoSEQ multiplex PCR, and TCRdb holds only the in-frame ones, with some missing. The sample records about 80,000 clones, about 90% being singletons. The sequenced sample was peripheral blood, obtained before pregnancy. The receptor set was obtained from a female donor with multiple sclerosis, enrolled in a pregnancy study. The CDR3 runs from the conserved cysteine through the conserved F or W. Each record gives: J gene, CDR3 length, clone size, D gene, V gene, CDR3 DNA, CDR3 protein. The D gene is left open where the match is weak. Size is stated for part of the rows, as once, few or many counts, or as a class when the clone is expanded.

J gene: TRBJ1-5
CDR3 length: 17
clone size: -
D gene: TRBD1
V gene: TRBV28
CDR3 DNA: TGTGCCAGCAGTCTCAACTCGGGACAGGGGTCTGGTGGGTCCCAGCATTTT
CDR3 protein: CASSLNSGQGSGGSQHF

J gene: TRBJ2-5
CDR3 length: 15
clone size: -
D gene: TRBD2
V gene: TRBV28
CDR3 DNA: TGTGCCAGCAGGGGACCCCGGGGGGGCCCAGAGACCCAGTACTTC
CDR3 protein: CASRGPRGGPETQYF

J gene: TRBJ2-3
CDR3 length: 17
clone size: -
D gene: TRBD1
V gene: TRBV10-3
CDR3 DNA: TGTGCCATCAGTGAGTCCTCGACAGGGATGTTAACAGATACGCAGTATTTT
CDR3 protein: CAISESSTGMLTDTQYF

J gene: TRBJ2-1
CDR3 length: 18
clone size: few
D gene: TRBD2
V gene: TRBV28
CDR3 DNA: TGTGCCAGCAGCCACCTAGCGGGAGGGCCGAGCTCCTACAATGAGCAGTTCTTC
CDR3 protein: CASSHLAGGPSSYNEQFF

J gene: TRBJ1-4
CDR3 length: 14
clone size: -
D gene: TRBD1
V gene: TRBV28
CDR3 DNA: TGTGCCAGCAGTTTGGGGACAGGGAATGAAAAACTGTTTTTT
CDR3 protein: CASSLGTGNEKLFF

J gene: TRBJ1-2
CDR3 length: 13
clone size: -
D gene: TRBD1
V gene: TRBV29-1
CDR3 DNA: TGCAGCGTGGGACAGCAAGCTAACTATGGCTACACCTTC
CDR3 protein: CSVGQQANYGYTF

J gene: TRBJ2-3
CDR3 length: 14
clone size: -
D gene: TRBD2
V gene: TRBV29-1
CDR3 DNA: TGCAGCGTTCTAGGACTAGCCGTGGCAGATACGCAGTATTTT
CDR3 protein: CSVLGLAVADTQYF

J gene: TRBJ1-2
CDR3 length: 15
clone size: -
D gene: TRBD1
V gene: TRBV9
CDR3 DNA: TGTGCCAGCAGCGACCGACAGGGGGCTAGCTATGGCTACACCTTC
CDR3 protein: CASSDRQGASYGYTF

J gene: TRBJ2-5
CDR3 length: 15
clone size: -
D gene: TRBD1
V gene: TRBV4-1
CDR3 DNA: TGCGCCAGCAGCGTAGACAGGGGAACACAAGAGACCCAGTACTTC
CDR3 protein: CASSVDRGTQETQYF

J gene: TRBJ2-5
CDR3 length: 13
clone size: -
D gene: -
V gene: TRBV28
CDR3 DNA: TGTGCCAGCAGTTTAAGTGCGTGGGAGACCCAGTACTTC
CDR3 protein: CASSLSAWETQYF

J gene: TRBJ2-7
CDR3 length: 13
clone size: -
D gene: TRBD2
V gene: TRBV30
CDR3 DNA: TGTGCCTGGAGTGTAGGACTAGTCTACGAGCAGTACTTC
CDR3 protein: CAWSVGLVYEQYF

J gene: TRBJ2-7
CDR3 length: 18
clone size: -
D gene: -
V gene: TRBV21-1
CDR3 DNA: TGTGCCAGCAGCAAAGCAGGGAGACAGGGAAGCTCCGGCTACGAGCAGTACTTC
CDR3 protein: CASSKAGRQGSSGYEQYF

J gene: TRBJ2-3
CDR3 length: 15
clone size: -
D gene: TRBD1
V gene: TRBV6-5
CDR3 DNA: TGTGCCAGCAGGTTGGGACAGGGGAACACAGATACGCAGTATTTT
CDR3 protein: CASRLGQGNTDTQYF

J gene: TRBJ2-3
CDR3 length: 14
clone size: -
D gene: -
V gene: TRBV6-5
CDR3 DNA: TGTGCCAGCCACCCCCGGGGTGGGACAGATACGCAGTATTTT
CDR3 protein: CASHPRGGTDTQYF

J gene: TRBJ2-7
CDR3 length: 15
clone size: once
D gene: -
V gene: TRBV11-2
CDR3 DNA: TGTGCCAGCAGCTTAGGAGTCCTAGTACACGACGAGCAGTACTTC
CDR3 protein: CASSLGVLVHDEQYF

J gene: TRBJ2-3
CDR3 length: 15
clone size: -
D gene: TRBD2
V gene: TRBV6-1
CDR3 DNA: TGTGCCAGCAGAGCGACTAGCGGGAGTCCGGATACGCAGTATTTT
CDR3 protein: CASRATSGSPDTQYF

J gene: TRBJ2-7
CDR3 length: 15
clone size: once
D gene: -
V gene: TRBV25-1
CDR3 DNA: TGTGCCAGCAGTGGTTCAGGGTTTCTTGTTTACGAGCAGTACTTC
CDR3 protein: CASSGSGFLVYEQYF

J gene: TRBJ2-7
CDR3 length: 16
clone size: -
D gene: -
V gene: TRBV2
CDR3 DNA: TGTGCCAGCAGTGGACCGAGGCTAGCGAACTCCTACGAGCAGTACTTC
CDR3 protein: CASSGPRLANSYEQYF

J gene: TRBJ2-3
CDR3 length: 15
clone size: -
D gene: TRBD1
V gene: TRBV29-1
CDR3 DNA: TGCAGCGTGACCGGACAGGGTCTCTTCACAGATACGCAGTATTTT
CDR3 protein: CSVTGQGLFTDTQYF

J gene: TRBJ2-3
CDR3 length: 21
clone size: once
D gene: TRBD2
V gene: TRBV23-1
CDR3 DNA: TGCGCCAGCAGTCAAAAGCCAACCGGACTAGCGGGAGTGGGGCCCACAGATACGCAGTATTTT
CDR3 protein: CASSQKPTGLAGVGPTDTQYF

J gene: TRBJ2-7
CDR3 length: 15
clone size: -
D gene: -
V gene: TRBV5-1
CDR3 DNA: TGCGCCAGCAGCTTGGAACAGGGTGGGTCCTACGAGCAGTACTTC
CDR3 protein: CASSLEQGGSYEQYF

J gene: TRBJ1-2
CDR3 length: 12
clone size: -
D gene: -
V gene: TRBV29-1
CDR3 DNA: TGCAGCGTGGATACAGGCTCGAGGGGCTACACCTTC
CDR3 protein: CSVDTGSRGYTF

J gene: TRBJ1-2
CDR3 length: 12
clone size: once
D gene: -
V gene: TRBV28
CDR3 DNA: TGTGCCAGCAGTTTAGGCAGCTATGGCTACACCTTC
CDR3 protein: CASSLGSYGYTF

J gene: TRBJ2-3
CDR3 length: 17
clone size: -
D gene: TRBD2
V gene: TRBV7-7
CDR3 DNA: TGTGCTAGCAGCTTAGGGGGACGACTAGCGGGAGCAGATACGCAGTATTTT
CDR3 protein: CASSLGGRLAGADTQYF

J gene: TRBJ2-3
CDR3 length: 14
clone size: -
D gene: -
V gene: TRBV2
CDR3 DNA: TGTGCCAGCAGTGGAGCATTCGAGAGGGATACGCAGTATTTT
CDR3 protein: CASSGAFERDTQYF

J gene: TRBJ2-7
CDR3 length: 16
clone size: -
D gene: TRBD2
V gene: TRBV5-6
CDR3 DNA: TGTGCCAGCAGCTTACATACTAGCGGGAGGGCGTACGAGCAGTACTTC
CDR3 protein: CASSLHTSGRAYEQYF

J gene: TRBJ1-2
CDR3 length: 14
clone size: -
D gene: TRBD1
V gene: TRBV6-5
CDR3 DNA: TGTGCCACACGGACAGGGGGCTCTGACTATGGCTACACCTTC
CDR3 protein: CATRTGGSDYGYTF

J gene: TRBJ1-1
CDR3 length: 14
clone size: -
D gene: TRBD1
V gene: TRBV28
CDR3 DNA: TGTGCCAGCAGTTTTAGGGGGCCGGTCACTGAAGCTTTCTTT
CDR3 protein: CASSFRGPVTEAFF

J gene: TRBJ2-2
CDR3 length: 15
clone size: -
D gene: TRBD2
V gene: TRBV5-1
CDR3 DNA: TGCGCCAGCATGCTTGGAGTCGGGGGGATACCTGAGCAGTTTTTT
CDR3 protein: CASMLGVGGIPEQFF

J gene: TRBJ2-3
CDR3 length: 12
clone size: -
D gene: -
V gene: TRBV5-4
CDR3 DNA: TGTGCCAGCAGCCCCCTAGCGGATACGCAGTATTTT
CDR3 protein: CASSPLADTQYF

J gene: TRBJ1-1
CDR3 length: 13
clone size: -
D gene: -
V gene: TRBV7-6
CDR3 DNA: TGTGCCAGCAGCGGACACGTGAACACTGAAGCTTTCTTT
CDR3 protein: CASSGHVNTEAFF

J gene: TRBJ2-7
CDR3 length: 12
clone size: -
D gene: -
V gene: TRBV18
CDR3 DNA: TGTGCCAGCTCAACAAATTACTACGAGCAGTACTTC
CDR3 protein: CASSTNYYEQYF

J gene: TRBJ1-1
CDR3 length: 14
clone size: -
D gene: TRBD1
V gene: TRBV6-5
CDR3 DNA: TGTGCCAGCAGTTACGGACAGGGGGGCACTGAAGCTTTCTTT
CDR3 protein: CASSYGQGGTEAFF

J gene: TRBJ2-2
CDR3 length: 14
clone size: -
D gene: TRBD2
V gene: TRBV7-8
CDR3 DNA: TGTGCCAGCAGCTTCTCGGGAGGGCCCGGGGAGCTGTTTTTT
CDR3 protein: CASSFSGGPGELFF

J gene: TRBJ2-5
CDR3 length: 14
clone size: -
D gene: -
V gene: TRBV5-4
CDR3 DNA: TGTGCCAGCAGAGTACAGGGGAGGAGAGAGACCCAGTACTTC
CDR3 protein: CASRVQGRRETQYF

J gene: TRBJ2-7
CDR3 length: 13
clone size: -
D gene: -
V gene: TRBV6-5
CDR3 DNA: TGTGCCAGCAGACGAAGGGGCTCCTACGAGCAGTACTTC
CDR3 protein: CASRRRGSYEQYF

J gene: TRBJ2-1
CDR3 length: 12
clone size: once
D gene: TRBD1
V gene: TRBV28
CDR3 DNA: TGTGCCAGCAGTTTACAAACAGGGGCCCAGTTCTTC
CDR3 protein: CASSLQTGAQFF

J gene: TRBJ1-3
CDR3 length: 15
clone size: -
D gene: -
V gene: TRBV7-8
CDR3 DNA: TGTGCCAGCAGCTTAGTAACTAGCTCTGGAAACACCATATATTTT
CDR3 protein: CASSLVTSSGNTIYF

J gene: TRBJ1-4
CDR3 length: 13
clone size: -
D gene: -
V gene: TRBV19
CDR3 DNA: TGTGCCAGTAGTTCGCGGGGAGACGAAAAACTGTTTTTT
CDR3 protein: CASSSRGDEKLFF

J gene: TRBJ1-5
CDR3 length: 19
clone size: once
D gene: TRBD1
V gene: TRBV13
CDR3 DNA: TGTGCCAGCAGCCCCTGCCCTTGGGTACAGGGGGACTTCTGTCAGCCCCAGCATTTT
CDR3 protein: CASSPCPWVQGDFCQPQHF

J gene: TRBJ2-5
CDR3 length: 20
clone size: -
D gene: -
V gene: TRBV21-1
CDR3 DNA: TGTGCCAGCAGCAAATGGAAGCCCTACTTTGAGTCAGGGTCGGAGGAGACCCAGTACTTC
CDR3 protein: CASSKWKPYFESGSEETQYF

J gene: TRBJ2-7
CDR3 length: 15
clone size: -
D gene: TRBD2
V gene: TRBV7-6
CDR3 DNA: TGTGCCAGCAGCTTAGAAGCGGGAGGTAACTACGAGCAGTACTTC
CDR3 protein: CASSLEAGGNYEQYF

J gene: TRBJ2-3
CDR3 length: 16
clone size: -
D gene: TRBD1
V gene: TRBV4-1
CDR3 DNA: TGCGCCAGCAGCCTAATCGGACAGGGGGCGAAAGATACGCAGTATTTT
CDR3 protein: CASSLIGQGAKDTQYF

J gene: TRBJ2-3
CDR3 length: 18
clone size: -
D gene: -
V gene: TRBV5-1
CDR3 DNA: TGCGCCAGCAGCTCACTCCCCCCGGCGGGACTTACCACAGATACGCAGTATTTT
CDR3 protein: CASSSLPPAGLTTDTQYF

J gene: TRBJ2-7
CDR3 length: 12
clone size: -
D gene: TRBD2
V gene: TRBV7-9
CDR3 DNA: TGTGCCAGCAGCTTTAGCGGGTACGAGCAGTACTTC
CDR3 protein: CASSFSGYEQYF

J gene: TRBJ2-2
CDR3 length: 12
clone size: -
D gene: -
V gene: TRBV7-9
CDR3 DNA: TGTGCCAGCAGCAACTACGGCGGGGAGCTGTTTTTT
CDR3 protein: CASSNYGGELFF

J gene: TRBJ2-1
CDR3 length: 15
clone size: -
D gene: TRBD2
V gene: TRBV6-1
CDR3 DNA: TGTGCCAGCAGTGATGGAGCGGGAGTCTTTGATGAGCAGTTCTTC
CDR3 protein: CASSDGAGVFDEQFF

J gene: TRBJ1-1
CDR3 length: 15
clone size: once
D gene: TRBD1
V gene: TRBV5-5
CDR3 DNA: TGTGCCAGCAGCTTCTCCGGGACAGCGAACACTGAAGCTTTCTTT
CDR3 protein: CASSFSGTANTEAFF

J gene: TRBJ2-5
CDR3 length: 12
clone size: -
D gene: TRBD1
V gene: TRBV29-1
CDR3 DNA: TGCAGCGTCCAGGACAGGGAGGAGACCCAGTACTTC
CDR3 protein: CSVQDREETQYF